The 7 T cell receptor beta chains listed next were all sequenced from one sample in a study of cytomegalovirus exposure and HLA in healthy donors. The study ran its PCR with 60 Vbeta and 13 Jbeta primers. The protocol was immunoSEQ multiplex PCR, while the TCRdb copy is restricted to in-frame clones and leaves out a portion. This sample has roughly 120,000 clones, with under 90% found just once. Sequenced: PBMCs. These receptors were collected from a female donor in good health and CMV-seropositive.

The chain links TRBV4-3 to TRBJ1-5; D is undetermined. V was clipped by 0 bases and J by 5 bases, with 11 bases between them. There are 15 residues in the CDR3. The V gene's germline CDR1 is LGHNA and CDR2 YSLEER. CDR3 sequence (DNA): TGCGCCAGCAGCCAAGATTCTACGGTTTATCAGCCCCAGCATTTT. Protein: CASSQDSTVYQPQHF.

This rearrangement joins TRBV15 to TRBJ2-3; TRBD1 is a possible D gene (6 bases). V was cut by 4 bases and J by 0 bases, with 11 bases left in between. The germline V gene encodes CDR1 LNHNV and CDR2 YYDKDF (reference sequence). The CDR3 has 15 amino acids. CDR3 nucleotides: TGTGCCACCAGCACAGGGGAACAGAGCACAGATACGCAGTATTTT. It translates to CATSTGEQSTDTQYF.

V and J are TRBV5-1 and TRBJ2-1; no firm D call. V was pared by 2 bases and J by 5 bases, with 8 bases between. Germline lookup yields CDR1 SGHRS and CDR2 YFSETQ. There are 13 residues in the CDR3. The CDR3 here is CASSLDKNNEQFF. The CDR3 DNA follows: TGCGCCAGCAGCTTAGACAAAAACAATGAGCAGTTCTTC.

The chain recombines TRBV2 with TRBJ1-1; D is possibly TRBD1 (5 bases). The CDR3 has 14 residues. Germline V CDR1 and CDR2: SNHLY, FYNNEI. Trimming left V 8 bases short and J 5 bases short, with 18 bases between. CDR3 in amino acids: CASVSGGGRTEAFF. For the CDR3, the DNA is TGTGCCAGCGTCTCTGGGGGAGGGCGGACTGAAGCTTTCTTT.

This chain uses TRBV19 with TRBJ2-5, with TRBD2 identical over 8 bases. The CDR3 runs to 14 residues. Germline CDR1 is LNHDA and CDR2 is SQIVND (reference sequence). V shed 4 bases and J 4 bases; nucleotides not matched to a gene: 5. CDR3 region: CASSTSGGRETQYF. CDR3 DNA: TGTGCCAGTAGTACCAGCGGGGGTAGAGAGACCCAGTACTTC.

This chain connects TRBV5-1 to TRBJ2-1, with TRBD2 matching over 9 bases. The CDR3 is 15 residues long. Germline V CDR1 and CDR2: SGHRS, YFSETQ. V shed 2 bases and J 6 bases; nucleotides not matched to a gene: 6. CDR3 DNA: TGCGCCAGCAGCTTCCTAGCGGGGTCCCCCAATGAGCAGTTCTTC. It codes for CASSFLAGSPNEQFF.

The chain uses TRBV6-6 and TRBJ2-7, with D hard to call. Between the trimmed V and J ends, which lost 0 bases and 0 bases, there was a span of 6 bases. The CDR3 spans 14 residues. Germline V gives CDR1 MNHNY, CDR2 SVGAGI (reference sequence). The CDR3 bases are TGTGCCAGCAGTTACTCGAGTACCTCCTACGAGCAGTACTTC. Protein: CASSYSSTSYEQYF.